Listed below are T cell receptor beta chains from one sample, sequenced in a study of blood T cell repertoires in COVID-19. Sequencing was performed with immunoSEQ multiplex PCR; in TCRdb, only in-frame clones are kept and a portion is missing. There are around 69,000 clones in the sample; 86% occur only once, and approximately 7.2% lies in the top ten. The sequenced sample was peripheral blood. These receptor sequences come from a man between 45 and 60 years old with active COVID-19. The CDR3 runs from the conserved cysteine through the conserved F or W. The order of the fields is J gene, clone size, V gene, D gene, CDR3 DNA, CDR3 protein. The D gene is left open where the match is weak. For some rows the clone size is stated as once, few or many, or as a class when expanded; others skip it.

J gene: TRBJ2-3; clone size: NA; V gene: TRBV2; D gene: TRBD2; CDR3 DNA: TGTGCCAGCAAGGCGGGGGGGACCTCCGCAGATACGCAGTATTTT; CDR3 protein: CASKAGGTSADTQYF
J gene: TRBJ2-1; clone size: NA; V gene: TRBV7-6; D gene: NA; CDR3 DNA: TGTGCCAGCAGCGCCATTGGGGCCCGAATAAATGAGCAGTTCTTC; CDR3 protein: CASSAIGARINEQFF
J gene: TRBJ2-1; clone size: NA; V gene: TRBV9; D gene: TRBD2; CDR3 DNA: TGTGCCAGCAGCCCCTTGGGGGGGAGCTACAATGAGCAGTTCTTC; CDR3 protein: CASSPLGGSYNEQFF
J gene: TRBJ1-6; clone size: NA; V gene: TRBV5-5; D gene: NA; CDR3 DNA: TGTGCCAGCAGCATTCAACAGGGCGGCGGCACCCTCCACTTT; CDR3 protein: CASSIQQGGGTLHF
J gene: TRBJ1-3; clone size: NA; V gene: TRBV4-1; D gene: TRBD1; CDR3 DNA: TGCGCCAGCAGCCGGGACAGCTCTGGAAACACCATATATTTT; CDR3 protein: CASSRDSSGNTIYF
J gene: TRBJ1-2; clone size: NA; V gene: TRBV29-1; D gene: NA; CDR3 DNA: TGCAGCGTTGTAAGCTACACCTTC; CDR3 protein: CSVVSYTF
J gene: TRBJ2-7; clone size: NA; V gene: TRBV7-8; D gene: TRBD1; CDR3 DNA: TGTGCCAGCAGCTTGGACAGGGGACCGGACCGGCAGTACTTC; CDR3 protein: CASSLDRGPDRQYF
J gene: TRBJ1-5; clone size: few; V gene: TRBV7-2; D gene: NA; CDR3 DNA: TGTGCCAGCAGCGGTGGAAGGGGTGGACAGCCCCAGCATTTT; CDR3 protein: CASSGGRGGQPQHF
J gene: TRBJ2-7; clone size: few; V gene: TRBV10-3; D gene: TRBD1; CDR3 DNA: TGTGCCATCAGTCCCGGGACAGCCGGATACGAGCAGTACTTC; CDR3 protein: CAISPGTAGYEQYF
J gene: TRBJ1-1; clone size: NA; V gene: TRBV7-9; D gene: NA; CDR3 DNA: TGTGCCAGCAGCTTCCAGGGAAACACTGAAGCTTTCTTT; CDR3 protein: CASSFQGNTEAFF
J gene: TRBJ1-1; clone size: NA; V gene: TRBV5-4; D gene: TRBD1; CDR3 DNA: TGTGCCAGCAGCCGAGGGGACAGGCTGAACACTGAAGCTTTCTTT; CDR3 protein: CASSRGDRLNTEAFF
J gene: TRBJ1-2; clone size: NA; V gene: TRBV24-1; D gene: NA; CDR3 DNA: TGTGCCACCGGAACAGGAAACCCTAACTATGGCTACACCTTC; CDR3 protein: CATGTGNPNYGYTF
J gene: TRBJ2-3; clone size: NA; V gene: TRBV20-1; D gene: NA; CDR3 DNA: TGCAGTGCTAGTTTTATGCGGGCCCAAGGGGGTACGCAGTATTTT; CDR3 protein: CSASFMRAQGGTQYF
J gene: TRBJ1-1; clone size: few; V gene: TRBV6-1; D gene: TRBD1; CDR3 DNA: TGTGCCAGCAGTGAAAACAGGGGGAACACTGAAGCTTTCTTT; CDR3 protein: CASSENRGNTEAFF
J gene: TRBJ1-4; clone size: NA; V gene: TRBV28; D gene: NA; CDR3 DNA: TGTGCCAGCAGTTCTCCAGGGCATGGAGAAAAACTGTTTTTT; CDR3 protein: CASSSPGHGEKLFF
J gene: TRBJ2-1; clone size: NA; V gene: TRBV30; D gene: NA; CDR3 DNA: TGTGCCTGGGCTAGTATAAACAATGAGCAGTTCTTC; CDR3 protein: CAWASINNEQFF
J gene: TRBJ1-3; clone size: NA; V gene: TRBV6-5; D gene: NA; CDR3 DNA: TGTGCCACTCAGGGGTTAATGGGAAACACCATATATTTT; CDR3 protein: CATQGLMGNTIYF
J gene: TRBJ1-1; clone size: few; V gene: TRBV19; D gene: TRBD1; CDR3 DNA: TGTGCCAGTAGTAAAGACAGGGTCACTGAAGCTTTCTTT; CDR3 protein: CASSKDRVTEAFF
J gene: TRBJ2-7; clone size: NA; V gene: TRBV5-6; D gene: TRBD2; CDR3 DNA: TGTGCCAGCAGCTTGGTAGTAGCGGGGGGGTCCCCCTACGAGCAGTACTTC; CDR3 protein: CASSLVVAGGSPYEQYF
J gene: TRBJ2-7; clone size: NA; V gene: TRBV2; D gene: TRBD2; CDR3 DNA: TGTGCCAGCAGGACCCCCGGGACTACCTACGAGCAGTACTTC; CDR3 protein: CASRTPGTTYEQYF
J gene: TRBJ2-1; clone size: NA; V gene: TRBV12-5; D gene: TRBD2; CDR3 DNA: TGTGCTAGTGCCAGCGGGGCTGCGGATGAGCAGTTCTTC; CDR3 protein: CASASGAADEQFF
J gene: TRBJ2-7; clone size: NA; V gene: TRBV5-5; D gene: TRBD1; CDR3 DNA: TGTGCCAGCAGCGTGGGACAGGGATCCGAGCAGTACTTC; CDR3 protein: CASSVGQGSEQYF
J gene: TRBJ1-4; clone size: once; V gene: TRBV14; D gene: NA; CDR3 DNA: TGTGCCAGCAGCCACTGGAGAGGTGAAAAACTGTTTTTT; CDR3 protein: CASSHWRGEKLFF
J gene: TRBJ1-1; clone size: NA; V gene: TRBV10-1; D gene: NA; CDR3 DNA: TGCGCCAGCAGCTCATCTGGGGCTGGACGGACTGAAGCTTTCTTT; CDR3 protein: CASSSSGAGRTEAFF
J gene: TRBJ2-1; clone size: NA; V gene: TRBV24-1; D gene: NA; CDR3 DNA: TGTGCCACCAGTGTCGGGGGTCTAGCGACAGATGAGCAGTTCTTC; CDR3 protein: CATSVGGLATDEQFF
J gene: TRBJ1-1; clone size: NA; V gene: TRBV18; D gene: TRBD1; CDR3 DNA: TGTGCCAGCTCACCACCGATGGGACAGGGATACACTGAAGCTTTCTTT; CDR3 protein: CASSPPMGQGYTEAFF
J gene: TRBJ2-5; clone size: once; V gene: TRBV2; D gene: TRBD2; CDR3 DNA: TGTGCCAGCAACCGCTTAGCGGGAGAGACCCAGTACTTC; CDR3 protein: CASNRLAGETQYF
J gene: TRBJ2-2; clone size: NA; V gene: TRBV2; D gene: NA; CDR3 DNA: TGTGCCAGCAGTGTCGGTCTAGGCGAGCTGTTTTTT; CDR3 protein: CASSVGLGELFF
J gene: TRBJ1-4; clone size: NA; V gene: TRBV19; D gene: NA; CDR3 DNA: TGTGCCAGTAGTATAGGGAACAGGCTGTTCGATGAAAAACTGTTTTTT; CDR3 protein: CASSIGNRLFDEKLFF
J gene: TRBJ1-2; clone size: NA; V gene: TRBV6-5; D gene: NA; CDR3 DNA: TGTGCCAGCAGCAACACAGGGTACGGCTATGGCTACACCTTC; CDR3 protein: CASSNTGYGYGYTF
J gene: TRBJ1-5; clone size: NA; V gene: TRBV10-3; D gene: NA; CDR3 DNA: TGTGCCATCAGGACAGATAGCAATCAGCCCCAGCATTTT; CDR3 protein: CAIRTDSNQPQHF
J gene: TRBJ1-2; clone size: NA; V gene: TRBV19; D gene: NA; CDR3 DNA: TGTGCCAGTCATGGACAGCCAGGAGGCGGCTACACCTTC; CDR3 protein: CASHGQPGGGYTF
J gene: TRBJ1-6; clone size: few; V gene: TRBV20-1; D gene: TRBD1; CDR3 DNA: TGCAGTGCTAGTCGTTTAGGGGGCTCAAGTTCACCCCTCCACTTT; CDR3 protein: CSASRLGGSSSPLHF
J gene: TRBJ1-5; clone size: NA; V gene: TRBV19; D gene: TRBD1; CDR3 DNA: TGTGCCAGTCAACGACAGGGTCTCGGTCAGCCCCAGCATTTT; CDR3 protein: CASQRQGLGQPQHF
J gene: TRBJ1-4; clone size: once; V gene: TRBV7-8; D gene: NA; CDR3 DNA: TGTGCCAGCAGCCCGGGGTGGGGGCCCGTTAATGAAAAACTGTTTTTT; CDR3 protein: CASSPGWGPVNEKLFF
J gene: TRBJ2-3; clone size: NA; V gene: TRBV23-1; D gene: NA; CDR3 DNA: TGCGCCAGCAGTCCCGTTATCACAGATACGCAGTATTTT; CDR3 protein: CASSPVITDTQYF
J gene: TRBJ2-2; clone size: once; V gene: TRBV19; D gene: NA; CDR3 DNA: TGTGCCAGTAGTCTCCAACCTATTACCGGGGAGCTGTTTTTT; CDR3 protein: CASSLQPITGELFF
J gene: TRBJ2-3; clone size: NA; V gene: TRBV18; D gene: NA; CDR3 DNA: TGTGCCAGCTCTGATGCGGGTGCTAGCACAGATACGCAGTATTTT; CDR3 protein: CASSDAGASTDTQYF
J gene: TRBJ1-1; clone size: NA; V gene: TRBV2; D gene: NA; CDR3 DNA: TGTGCCAGCAGTGAAATTTTGGGTGGCGGCACTGAAGCTTTCTTT; CDR3 protein: CASSEILGGGTEAFF
J gene: TRBJ1-1; clone size: NA; V gene: TRBV24-1; D gene: TRBD1; CDR3 DNA: TGTGCCACCAGTGAACCTGGACAGGGGGCAAGAGCTTTCTTT; CDR3 protein: CATSEPGQGARAFF
J gene: TRBJ2-3; clone size: NA; V gene: TRBV19; D gene: TRBD2; CDR3 DNA: TGTGCCAGTAGTGACAGTAGCGGGACCACAGATACGCAGTATTTT; CDR3 protein: CASSDSSGTTDTQYF
J gene: TRBJ1-1; clone size: NA; V gene: TRBV7-3; D gene: TRBD1; CDR3 DNA: TGTGCCAGCAGCGCCTGGGACAGACATAAGAACACTGAAGCTTTCTTT; CDR3 protein: CASSAWDRHKNTEAFF
J gene: TRBJ2-5; clone size: NA; V gene: TRBV5-1; D gene: TRBD2; CDR3 DNA: TGCGCCAGCAGCTTGGGTCTAGCGGGGAAAGGAGAGACCCAGTACTTC; CDR3 protein: CASSLGLAGKGETQYF
J gene: TRBJ1-1; clone size: NA; V gene: TRBV5-6; D gene: NA; CDR3 DNA: TGTGCCAGCAGATCGTACAGCATGAACACTGAAGCTTTCTTT; CDR3 protein: CASRSYSMNTEAFF
J gene: TRBJ2-5; clone size: NA; V gene: TRBV9; D gene: TRBD2; CDR3 DNA: TGTGCCAGCAGCGTAGGGAGCGGGGGGCTAAAAGAGACCCAGTACTTC; CDR3 protein: CASSVGSGGLKETQYF
J gene: TRBJ1-5; clone size: NA; V gene: TRBV11-2; D gene: NA; CDR3 DNA: TGTGCCAGCAGCTTCGGCGGACGGCTAGGGGGTCAGCCCCAGCATTTT; CDR3 protein: CASSFGGRLGGQPQHF
J gene: TRBJ2-1; clone size: NA; V gene: TRBV13; D gene: TRBD2; CDR3 DNA: TGTGCCAGCAGCTTAGGAGGGAGCTTTCTAGCGGGGAGCTCCTACAATGAGCAGTTCTTC; CDR3 protein: CASSLGGSFLAGSSYNEQFF
J gene: TRBJ2-3; clone size: NA; V gene: TRBV11-2; D gene: NA; CDR3 DNA: TGTGCCAGCAGCTTAGATCAGGGTCTAACGGATACGCAGTATTTT; CDR3 protein: CASSLDQGLTDTQYF